A selection of T cell receptor beta chains follows, all from one sample in a study of cytomegalovirus exposure and HLA in healthy donors. Assay: immunoSEQ multiplex PCR; the TCRdb copy retains only in-frame clones and omits some. The sample records 75,000 to 100,000 clones, 64% being singletons. The specimen sequenced was PBMCs. The receptors were sampled from a man in his sixties in good health and CMV-seronegative. Each CDR3 is given with its conserved first and last residue. A D gene is named only where the DNA matches it firmly. Only some rows state a clone size, as once, few, many or a class for expanded clones.

clone size	D gene	V gene	J gene	CDR3 DNA	CDR3 protein
.	.	TRBV28	TRBJ2-3	TGTGCCAGCAGTTTCTCCACTAGCACAGATACGCAGTATTTT	CASSFSTSTDTQYF
.	.	TRBV30	TRBJ2-2	TGTGCCTGGAGTGTAACGGCGAACACCGGGGAGCTGTTTTTT	CAWSVTANTGELFF
.	.	TRBV4-1	TRBJ1-2	TGCGCCAGCAGCCAAGGTTGGGGAGACTTCTATGGCTACACCTTC	CASSQGWGDFYGYTF
.	TRBD2	TRBV5-1	TRBJ2-1	TGCGCCAGCAGCTTGGTGTCTAGCGGGGGGGCCCCCTACAATGAGCAGTTCTTC	CASSLVSSGGAPYNEQFF
few	.	TRBV15	TRBJ2-6	TGTGCCACCAGCAGAGACCTCCTTATTCTCTCTGGGGCCAACGTCCTGACTTTC	CATSRDLLILSGANVLTF
medium-sized	TRBD2	TRBV25-1	TRBJ2-3	TGTGCCAGCGGACCCCAAACTAGCGGGGGCCCAGATACGCAGTATTTT	CASGPQTSGGPDTQYF
few	.	TRBV6-1	TRBJ1-5	TGTGCCAGCACCCAAAACCCGAGCGGTCAGCCCCAGCATTTT	CASTQNPSGQPQHF
few	TRBD1	TRBV7-6	TRBJ2-2	TGTGCCAGCAGCTTAGCTACCGGGACAGGGGGCGATACCGGGGAGCTGTTTTTT	CASSLATGTGGDTGELFF
.	.	TRBV2	TRBJ2-3	TGTGCCAGCAGTGAAAACAGTCCTAGCACAGATACGCAGTATTTT	CASSENSPSTDTQYF
.	.	TRBV11-2	TRBJ2-1	TGTGCCAGCAGCTTAGGCCCCAGCTACAATGAGCAGTTCTTC	CASSLGPSYNEQFF
.	.	TRBV2	TRBJ1-6	TGTGCCAGCAGTACAGACTATAATTCACCCCTCCACTTT	CASSTDYNSPLHF
.	TRBD2	TRBV11-3	TRBJ2-2	TGTGCCAGCAGCTTTAGTCGGCTAGCGGGAGGGCCGGGCACCGGGGAGCTGTTTTTT	CASSFSRLAGGPGTGELFF
.	TRBD1	TRBV7-6	TRBJ2-3	TGTGCCAGCAGCCGGACAGGGGGAGATACGCAGTATTTT	CASSRTGGDTQYF
.	.	TRBV9	TRBJ2-2	TGTGCTAGCAGCGTAGAACAGAACACCGGGGAGCTGTTTTTT	CASSVEQNTGELFF
.	.	TRBV9	TRBJ2-2	TGTGCCAGCAGCCTAACACAGGGATCGGACACCGGGGAGCTGTTTTTT	CASSLTQGSDTGELFF
.	TRBD2	TRBV27	TRBJ2-7	TGTGCCAGCAGTTCACTAGCGGGAGGGTCCGAGCAGTACTTC	CASSSLAGGSEQYF
.	TRBD1	TRBV28	TRBJ1-2	TGTGCCAGCAGTCTAAACCGGGACAGGGGGCTTGGCTACACCTTC	CASSLNRDRGLGYTF
few	.	TRBV5-1	TRBJ2-7	TGCGCCAGCAGCTTGGTTGCGGGCTCCTACGAGCAGTACTTC	CASSLVAGSYEQYF
.	.	TRBV15	TRBJ2-2	TGTGCCACCAGCCCAGGGGTGGGCGGGGAGCTGTTTTTT	CATSPGVGGELFF
.	.	TRBV4-1	TRBJ2-5	TGCGCCAGCAGCCAGCTAGGACTCTACCCTGAGACCCAGTACTTC	CASSQLGLYPETQYF
.	TRBD1	TRBV11-3	TRBJ1-2	TGTGCCAGCAGCCCAAGAGACAGGGGCCATGGCTACACCTTC	CASSPRDRGHGYTF
.	.	TRBV6-5	TRBJ2-3	TGTGCCAGCAGTTACTTTTCGGCAGATACGCAGTATTTT	CASSYFSADTQYF
.	.	TRBV10-3	TRBJ2-5	TGTGCCATCAAAGGAACGGGGGACCAAGAGACCCAGTACTTC	CAIKGTGDQETQYF
.	TRBD1	TRBV28	TRBJ1-4	TGTGCCAGCAGTCCCCGGACAGGGAGTTCAACTAATGAAAAACTGTTTTTT	CASSPRTGSSTNEKLFF
.	TRBD1	TRBV6-5	TRBJ1-5	TGTGCCAGCAGGGTAGGACAGGGGGGTCAGCCCCAGCATTTT	CASRVGQGGQPQHF
.	.	TRBV10-3	TRBJ2-3	TGTGCCATCACTATAGGAGCTAGCGCCACAGATACGCAGTATTTT	CAITIGASATDTQYF
.	.	TRBV14	TRBJ2-5	TGTGCCAGCAGCCAAGTTAGAGGCAATTGGGAGACCCAGTACTTC	CASSQVRGNWETQYF
.	.	TRBV19	TRBJ1-2	TGTGCCAGTAGCTTGACAAAGAACTATGGCTACACCTTC	CASSLTKNYGYTF
.	.	TRBV6-1	TRBJ2-5	TGTGCCAGCAGTGAACGGGTAGCCCAAGAGACCCAGTACTTC	CASSERVAQETQYF
.	.	TRBV5-1	TRBJ2-2	TGCGCCAGCAGCTCCCCGACAGGAGAGAACACCGGGGAGCTGTTTTTT	CASSSPTGENTGELFF
.	.	TRBV18	TRBJ2-7	TGTGCCAGCTCAGCTGACATCGCCGAGCAGTACTTC	CASSADIAEQYF
.	.	TRBV18	TRBJ1-3	TGTGCCAGCTCACCACAGCGGTTCGCCCTGAGCTCTGGAAACACCATATATTTT	CASSPQRFALSSGNTIYF
.	TRBD2	TRBV27	TRBJ2-1	TGTGCCAGCATTGGACTAGCGGGAGACTACTCCTACAATGAGCAGTTCTTC	CASIGLAGDYSYNEQFF
medium-sized	.	TRBV2	TRBJ2-1	TGTGCCAGCAGTGAACGGCTAGCTGCCTACAATGAGCAGTTCTTC	CASSERLAAYNEQFF
once	TRBD2	TRBV14	TRBJ2-1	TGTGCCAGCAGCTCCAATGCTTTGGGACTAGCCCAAGATGAGCAGTTCTTC	CASSSNALGLAQDEQFF
few	TRBD1	TRBV6-1	TRBJ2-2	TGTGCCAGCAGCCTAGACAGGGGAATTAACGGGGAGCTGTTTTTT	CASSLDRGINGELFF
.	TRBD2	TRBV5-4	TRBJ2-7	TGTGCCAGCAGCCCCGGGGGGGCCGTTAACCTATACGAGCAGTACTTC	CASSPGGAVNLYEQYF
.	.	TRBV18	TRBJ1-1	TGTGCCAGCTCACCGCCGGCACAGATGAACACTGAAGCTTTCTTT	CASSPPAQMNTEAFF
.	.	TRBV4-2	TRBJ2-1	TGTGCCAGCAGCCAAGACGGGGGAATGGGGAATGAGCAGTTCTTC	CASSQDGGMGNEQFF
.	.	TRBV11-3	TRBJ2-7	TGTGCCAGCAGCTTCATCGTGGGGGACTGGAACGAGCAGTACTTC	CASSFIVGDWNEQYF
.	.	TRBV19	TRBJ2-4	TGTGCCAGTAGCCCACTGTCGGCGGTTACCAAAAACATTCAGTACTTC	CASSPLSAVTKNIQYF
few	.	TRBV5-1	TRBJ2-7	TGCGCCAGCAGCTTGGGGCGGGACAGTGAACTTATAGTTCCCTACGAGCAGTACTTC	CASSLGRDSELIVPYEQYF
few	.	TRBV6-1	TRBJ2-6	TGTGCCAGCAGTTTAGACTCTGGGGCCAACGTCCTGACTTTC	CASSLDSGANVLTF
.	TRBD1	TRBV5-1	TRBJ1-3	TGCGCCAGCAGCTTGATGGGACAGACTCCAGGAAACACCATATATTTT	CASSLMGQTPGNTIYF
.	.	TRBV29-1	TRBJ1-2	TGCAGCGTTGAGACGACAGCGAAATCCTATGGCTACACCTTC	CSVETTAKSYGYTF
few	.	TRBV6-5	TRBJ1-1	TGTGCCAGCAGTTACTCAAACGAGCAGGGTTCTGAAGCTTTCTTT	CASSYSNEQGSEAFF
few	.	TRBV6-1	TRBJ1-1	TGTGCCAGCCGTTTTGACATCTGGAACACTGAAGCTTTCTTT	CASRFDIWNTEAFF
once	.	TRBV4-1	TRBJ2-3	TGCGCCAGCAGCCAAGAATTCGGGGGACGGGGAGGTACGCAGTATTTT	CASSQEFGGRGGTQYF
once	.	TRBV7-9	TRBJ2-2	TGTGCCAGCAGCCGGACGGGGGTTAACACCGGGGAGCTGTTTTTT	CASSRTGVNTGELFF
few	.	TRBV6-5	TRBJ1-2	TGTGCCAGCAGTGATACAAGCGGCTATGGCTACACCTTC	CASSDTSGYGYTF
.	.	TRBV6-5	TRBJ1-1	TGTGCCAGCAGTACAGGGAGTGAGAACACTGAAGCTTTCTTT	CASSTGSENTEAFF
.	TRBD1	TRBV15	TRBJ2-1	TGTGCCACCAGCAGAGGGGGGACAGGGGATTATGAGCAGTTCTTC	CATSRGGTGDYEQFF
.	.	TRBV11-2	TRBJ2-3	TGTGCCAGCAGCCCCTGGCGGGAAACAGATACGCAGTATTTT	CASSPWRETDTQYF
.	.	TRBV5-5	TRBJ1-2	TGTGCCAGCAGCTTGGGACAGAGTAGTGGCTACACCTTC	CASSLGQSSGYTF
.	TRBD2	TRBV29-1	TRBJ2-7	TGCAGCGTTGAACCGGCGGGACTACTCGAGCAGTACTTC	CSVEPAGLLEQYF
few	TRBD1	TRBV7-6	TRBJ2-5	TGTGCCAGCAGCGTACAGGGGGCGCGTGGAGAGACCCAGTACTTC	CASSVQGARGETQYF